The clone carrying this TCR beta chain was observed a few times. Its antigen remains unknown. KT2, a clone with a known TCR, was spiked into unfractionated PBMC. Each cDNA got a UMI-containing oligo ligated at its 3' end. An equimolar mix of RC1.1 and RC1.2 primed the beta chain across TRBC1 and TRBC2. Separate processing of TCR alpha and beta chains began at the second PCR. TCRdb itself ran the UMI-ligation and nested PCR reads through MiXCR, one entry per CDR3 protein. The repertoire holds 25,000 to 40,000 distinct CDR3 sequences, with over 9% as singletons. CDR1 and CDR2 (germline): MNHNS, SASEGT. J lost 6 bases, V lost 0 bases, and 3 bases had no gene match. The CDR3 covers 16 residues. This entry is derived from a study of quantifying T cell responses using KT2 cells. Looking at the study overall: RNA was reverse transcribed with TCR alpha and beta constant-region primers. Estimated efficiency of the T4 ligation step was above 9.5% under optimum conditions.

Points from the study as a whole: The number of KT2 alpha and beta sequences was a linear function of input KT2 cells.

This chain links TRBV6-1 with TRBJ2-2; the match to TRBD2 covers 11 bases. The sequenced sample consisted of PBMCs spiked with cells of the T cell clone KT2. The source of this sequence is a human donor. The CDR3 here is CASSEAGTSGSGELFF. CDR3 coding DNA: TGTGCCAGCAGTGAAGCCGGGACTAGCGGTTCCGGGGAGCTGTTTTTT.